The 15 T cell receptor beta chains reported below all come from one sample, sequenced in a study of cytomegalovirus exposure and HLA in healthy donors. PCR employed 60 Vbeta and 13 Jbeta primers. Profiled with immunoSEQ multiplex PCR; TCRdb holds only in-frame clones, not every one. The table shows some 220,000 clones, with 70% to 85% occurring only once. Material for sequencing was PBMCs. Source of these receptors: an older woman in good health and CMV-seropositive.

CDR3 DNA sequence: TGTGCCAGCAGTGTCGTGGGCCTCGTCTACGAGCAGTACTTC. Translation: CASSVVGLVYEQYF. The chain recombines TRBV6-1 with TRBJ2-7, with no clear D. CDR3 length: 14 amino acids. The ends were cut back, 4 bases at V and 3 bases at J, with 13 bases in the middle. From germline, CDR1 is MNHNS and CDR2 SASEGT.

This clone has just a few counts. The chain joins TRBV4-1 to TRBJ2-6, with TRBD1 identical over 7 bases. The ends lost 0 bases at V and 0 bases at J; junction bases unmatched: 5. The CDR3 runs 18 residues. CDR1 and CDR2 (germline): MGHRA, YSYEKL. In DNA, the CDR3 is TGCGCCAGCAGCCAAGAGGGGACAGTACCCTCTGGGGCCAACGTCCTGACTTTC. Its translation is CASSQEGTVPSGANVLTF.

CDR3: CAISGGPRPQHF. CDR3 bases: TGTGCCATCAGTGGGGGGCCGCGGCCCCAGCATTTT. The rearrangement joins TRBV10-3 to TRBJ1-5, with D possibly being TRBD1 (6 bases). Trimming cost V 4 bases and J 9 bases, with 10 bases left between them. Germline values: CDR1 ENHRY, CDR2 SYGVKD. This CDR3 spans 12 amino acids.

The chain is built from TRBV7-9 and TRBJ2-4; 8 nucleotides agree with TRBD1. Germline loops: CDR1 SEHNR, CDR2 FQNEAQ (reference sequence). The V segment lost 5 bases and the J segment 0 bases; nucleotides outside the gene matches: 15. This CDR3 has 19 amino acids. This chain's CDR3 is CASSPITDRDTLAKNIQYF. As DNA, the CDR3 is TGTGCCAGCAGCCCAATTACGGACAGGGACACTTTAGCCAAAAACATTCAGTACTTC.

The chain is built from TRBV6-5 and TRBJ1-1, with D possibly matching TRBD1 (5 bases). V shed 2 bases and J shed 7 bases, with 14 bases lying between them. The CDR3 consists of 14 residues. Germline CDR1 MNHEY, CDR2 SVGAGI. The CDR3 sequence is CASSYGGVSVEAFF. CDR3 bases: TGTGCCAGCAGTTACGGGGGGGTTTCCGTTGAAGCTTTCTTT.

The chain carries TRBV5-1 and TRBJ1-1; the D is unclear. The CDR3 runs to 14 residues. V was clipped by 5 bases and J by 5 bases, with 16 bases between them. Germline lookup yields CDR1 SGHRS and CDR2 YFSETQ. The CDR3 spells CASRPGGFGTEAFF. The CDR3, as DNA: TGCGCCAGCAGACCTGGAGGGTTCGGGACTGAAGCTTTCTTT.

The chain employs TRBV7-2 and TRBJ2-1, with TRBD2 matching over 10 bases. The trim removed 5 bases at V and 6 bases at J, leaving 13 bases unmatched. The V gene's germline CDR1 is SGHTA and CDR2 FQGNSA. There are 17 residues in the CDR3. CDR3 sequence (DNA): TGTGCCAGCAGCCGACAACTTGGAAGCGGGGGGGCCAATGAGCAGTTCTTC. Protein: CASSRQLGSGGANEQFF. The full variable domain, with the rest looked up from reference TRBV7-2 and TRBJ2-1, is GAGVSQSPSNKVTEKGKDVELRCDPISGHTALYWYRQSLGQGLEFLIYFQGNSAPDKSGLPSDRFSAERTGGSVSTLTIQRTQQEDSAVYLCASSRQLGSGGANEQFFGPGTRLTVL.

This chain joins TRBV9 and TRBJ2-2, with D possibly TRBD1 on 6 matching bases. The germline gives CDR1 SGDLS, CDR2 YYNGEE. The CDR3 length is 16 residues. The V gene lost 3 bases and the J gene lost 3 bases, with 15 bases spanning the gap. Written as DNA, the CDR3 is TGTGCCAGCAGCGCCGGGACAACTCCCGACACCGGGGAGCTGTTTTTT. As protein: CASSAGTTPDTGELFF.

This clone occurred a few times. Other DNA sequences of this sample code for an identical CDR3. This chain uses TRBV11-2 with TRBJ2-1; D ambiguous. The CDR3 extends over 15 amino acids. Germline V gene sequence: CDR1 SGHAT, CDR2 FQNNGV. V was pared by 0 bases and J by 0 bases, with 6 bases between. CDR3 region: CASSLERSSYNEQFF. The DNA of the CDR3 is TGTGCCAGCAGCTTAGAGAGGAGCTCCTACAATGAGCAGTTCTTC.

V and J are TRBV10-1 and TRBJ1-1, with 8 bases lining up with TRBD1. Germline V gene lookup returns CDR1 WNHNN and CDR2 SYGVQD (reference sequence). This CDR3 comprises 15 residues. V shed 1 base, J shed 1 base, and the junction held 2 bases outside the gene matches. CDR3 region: CASSEWTGPNTEAFF. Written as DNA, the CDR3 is TGCGCCAGCAGTGAGTGGACAGGGCCGAACACTGAAGCTTTCTTT.

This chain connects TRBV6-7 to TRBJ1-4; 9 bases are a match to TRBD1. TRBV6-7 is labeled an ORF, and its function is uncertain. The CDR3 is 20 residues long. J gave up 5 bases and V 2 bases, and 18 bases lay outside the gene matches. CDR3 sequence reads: CASSYGFLPGQGSRNEKLFF. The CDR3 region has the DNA TGTGCCAGCAGTTACGGATTCCTTCCGGGACAGGGTAGTAGGAATGAAAAACTGTTTTTT.

The CDR3 sequence: CASRLMRGTSVYEQYF. CDR3 DNA sequence: TGTGCAAGTCGCTTAATGCGAGGGACTAGCGTCTACGAGCAGTACTTC. This chain joins TRBV12-2 and TRBJ2-7; the table's D gene call, TRBD2, was not cross checked with the DNA. TRBV12-2 is flagged as a pseudogene. The CDR3 consists of 16 residues.

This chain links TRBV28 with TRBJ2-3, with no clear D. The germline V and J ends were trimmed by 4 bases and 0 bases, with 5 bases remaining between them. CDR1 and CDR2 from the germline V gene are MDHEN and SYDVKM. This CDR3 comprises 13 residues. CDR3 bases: TGTGCCAGCAGTTCGGGTAGCACAGATACGCAGTATTTT. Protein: CASSSGSTDTQYF.

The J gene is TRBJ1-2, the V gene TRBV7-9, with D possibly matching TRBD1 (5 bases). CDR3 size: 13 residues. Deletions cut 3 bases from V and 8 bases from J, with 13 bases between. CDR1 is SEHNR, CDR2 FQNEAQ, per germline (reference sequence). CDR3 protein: CASSFVSGLGYTF. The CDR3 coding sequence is TGTGCCAGCAGCTTCGTCTCGGGACTAGGCTACACCTTC.

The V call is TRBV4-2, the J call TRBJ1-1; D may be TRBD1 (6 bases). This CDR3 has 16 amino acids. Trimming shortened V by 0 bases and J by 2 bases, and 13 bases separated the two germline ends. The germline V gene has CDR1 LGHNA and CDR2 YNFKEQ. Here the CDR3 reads CASSQDPHRANTEAFF. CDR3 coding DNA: TGTGCCAGCAGCCAAGACCCCCACAGGGCCAACACTGAAGCTTTCTTT.